The rows below give T cell receptor beta chains drawn from one sample of a study of cytomegalovirus exposure and HLA in healthy donors. TCRdb's table, derived via immunoSEQ multiplex PCR, lists solely in-frame clones and lacks some. The sample consists of about 150,000 clones, 55% to 70% of them appearing once. Sequenced material: PBMCs. The receptors were gathered from a woman aged 25 to 45 in good health and CMV-seropositive. Both conserved end residues are part of each CDR3. D genes are given only for firm matches. Size tells how often a clone was seen (once, few, many) or the class of an expanded clone, and some rows leave it out.

V gene	D gene	J gene	clone size	CDR3 protein	CDR3 DNA
TRBV5-1	TRBD2	TRBJ2-5	-	CASSLEGTNGKTQYF	TGCGCCAGCAGCTTAGAGGGGACTAACGGGAAGACCCAGTACTTC
TRBV5-8	TRBD1	TRBJ1-4	few	CASRRTGGTNEKLFF	TGTGCCAGCAGAAGGACAGGAGGTACTAATGAAAAACTGTTTTTT
TRBV5-1	-	TRBJ1-4	-	CASSTNPGVSEKLFF	TGCGCCAGCAGCACTAACCCGGGGGTTAGCGAAAAACTGTTTTTT
TRBV28	TRBD1	TRBJ1-2	-	CASKTGNYGYTF	TGTGCCAGTAAGACAGGGAACTATGGCTACACCTTC
TRBV5-1	TRBD2	TRBJ2-3	-	CASSLALAGASTDTQYF	TGCGCCAGCAGCTTGGCACTAGCGGGGGCGAGCACAGATACGCAGTATTTT
TRBV2	-	TRBJ2-7	few	CASSGGRGSYEQYF	TGTGCCAGCAGCGGAGGTCGCGGCTCCTACGAGCAGTACTTC
TRBV28	TRBD1	TRBJ2-5	few	CASSPLGTGRGETQYF	TGTGCCAGCAGCCCCTTAGGGACAGGGAGAGGAGAGACCCAGTACTTC
TRBV6-5	TRBD2	TRBJ2-7	-	CASSYLSGSIAYEQYF	TGTGCCAGCAGTTACCTTAGCGGGAGCATCGCCTACGAGCAGTACTTC
TRBV7-7	TRBD1	TRBJ2-7	-	CASSLFEGADEQYF	TGTGCTAGCAGCTTATTCGAGGGGGCCGACGAGCAGTACTTC
TRBV7-9	-	TRBJ1-2	-	CASSPGPYGYTF	TGTGCCAGCAGCCCTGGCCCTTATGGCTACACCTTC
TRBV2	-	TRBJ2-3	-	CASTFGPDTQYF	TGTGCCAGCACTTTTGGCCCAGATACGCAGTATTTT
TRBV6-6	TRBD1	TRBJ2-7	-	CASRGPGQGVHEQYF	TGTGCCAGCAGGGGCCCGGGACAGGGGGTCCACGAGCAGTACTTC
TRBV28	-	TRBJ2-3	-	CASSLEGPGLPRTDTQYF	TGTGCCAGCAGTTTAGAGGGCCCGGGACTCCCAAGAACAGATACGCAGTATTTT
TRBV7-9	TRBD1	TRBJ2-1	-	CASSPYRGQGVNEQFF	TGTGCCAGCAGCCCTTACAGGGGACAGGGGGTGAATGAGCAGTTCTTC
TRBV7-6	TRBD1	TRBJ1-1	-	CASSPQTGGEYEAFF	TGTGCCAGCAGCCCCCAGACAGGGGGGGAATATGAAGCTTTCTTT
TRBV5-5	TRBD1	TRBJ1-3	-	CASSLVGRGQRNTIYF	TGTGCCAGCAGCTTGGTCGGCAGGGGGCAAAGAAACACCATATATTTT
TRBV2	TRBD1	TRBJ2-5	-	CASSGGQGRQETQYF	TGTGCCAGCAGTGGAGGACAGGGTCGGCAAGAGACCCAGTACTTC
TRBV7-2	TRBD1	TRBJ1-5	few	CASSLGSTGGNQPQHF	TGTGCCAGCAGCTTAGGTTCCACAGGGGGCAATCAGCCCCAGCATTTT
TRBV9	-	TRBJ1-1	few	CASSKGSGDTEAFF	TGTGCCAGCAGCAAGGGTTCGGGGGACACTGAAGCTTTCTTT
TRBV27	TRBD2	TRBJ2-3	few	CASSGSGGTDTQYF	TGTGCCAGCAGTGGATCCGGGGGGACAGATACGCAGTATTTT
TRBV15	TRBD2	TRBJ2-1	-	CATSREAGEYNEQFF	TGTGCCACCAGCAGGGAGGCGGGAGAGTACAATGAGCAGTTCTTC
TRBV5-1	TRBD2	TRBJ2-3	-	CASSLEVAGGTDTQYF	TGCGCCAGCAGCTTGGAGGTGGCGGGGGGGACAGATACGCAGTATTTT
TRBV6-5	-	TRBJ1-5	-	CASRQGGGNQPQHF	TGTGCCAGCAGACAGGGCGGTGGCAATCAGCCCCAGCATTTT
TRBV11-2	-	TRBJ1-5	-	CASSLEYGQPQHF	TGTGCCAGCAGCTTAGAGTACGGTCAGCCCCAGCATTTT
TRBV10-3	-	TRBJ2-3	-	CAISPERTDTQYF	TGTGCCATCAGTCCGGAGAGAACAGATACGCAGTATTTT
TRBV5-1	-	TRBJ2-7	once	CASSLARDYEQYF	TGCGCCAGCAGCTTAGCCAGGGACTACGAGCAGTACTTC
TRBV13	TRBD1	TRBJ2-5	-	CASSQRQGAGETQYF	TGTGCCAGCAGCCAAAGACAGGGGGCGGGGGAGACCCAGTACTTC
TRBV5-1	-	TRBJ1-5	-	CASSPIGHQNQPQHF	TGCGCCAGCAGCCCAATTGGACACCAGAATCAGCCCCAGCATTTT
TRBV7-9	TRBD2	TRBJ2-3	-	CASSSIAGGSTDTQYF	TGTGCCAGCAGCTCAATAGCGGGGGGGAGCACAGATACGCAGTATTTT
TRBV5-1	-	TRBJ1-6	-	CASSSQTGNNSPLHF	TGCGCCAGCAGCTCGCAAACAGGGAATAATTCACCCCTCCACTTT
TRBV10-3	TRBD1	TRBJ1-1	-	CAISRQGEAFF	TGTGCCATCAGTAGACAGGGAGAAGCTTTCTTT
TRBV7-3	TRBD1	TRBJ2-5	-	CASSLWDRGGQETQYF	TGTGCCAGCAGCCTCTGGGACAGGGGAGGCCAAGAGACCCAGTACTTC
TRBV6-5	-	TRBJ1-6	-	CASSTESNSPLHF	TGTGCCAGCAGCACTGAGAGCAATTCACCCCTCCACTTT
TRBV30	-	TRBJ1-5	-	CAWSANSSQPQHF	TGTGCCTGGAGTGCGAATAGCAGTCAGCCCCAGCATTTT
TRBV2	TRBD2	TRBJ2-5	few	CASMATSGRETQYF	TGTGCCAGCATGGCGACTAGCGGGCGAGAGACCCAGTACTTC
TRBV5-4	TRBD1	TRBJ2-5	-	CASSPDRTQETQYF	TGTGCCAGCAGCCCGGACAGGACTCAAGAGACCCAGTACTTC
TRBV7-9	-	TRBJ2-5	-	CASSPMGGAGETQYF	TGTGCCAGCAGCCCTATGGGGGGGGCGGGCGAGACCCAGTACTTC
TRBV5-6	-	TRBJ1-5	-	CASSLQGPDQPQHF	TGTGCCAGCAGCTTGCAGGGCCCCGATCAGCCCCAGCATTTT
TRBV5-1	-	TRBJ2-1	few	CASSLISYNEQFF	TGCGCCAGCAGCTTGATATCTTACAATGAGCAGTTCTTC
TRBV5-1	TRBD1	TRBJ2-1	once	CASRSGQGLFF	TGCGCCAGCAGATCGGGACAGGGTCTGTTCTTC
TRBV6-5	-	TRBJ1-2	few	CATIKGANYGYTF	TGTGCCACTATTAAGGGGGCTAACTATGGCTACACCTTC
TRBV5-1	-	TRBJ1-5	-	CASRKGDSNQPQHF	TGCGCCAGCAGAAAAGGGGATAGCAATCAGCCCCAGCATTTT
TRBV27	-	TRBJ2-5	-	CASSFVSSIETQYF	TGTGCCAGCAGTTTTGTGTCCAGTATAGAGACCCAGTACTTC
TRBV10-3	TRBD1	TRBJ2-7	-	CAISSTGTGAYEQYF	TGTGCCATCAGCTCCACCGGGACAGGCGCCTACGAGCAGTACTTC
TRBV9	-	TRBJ1-1	-	CASSLGGSNTEAFF	TGTGCCAGCAGCCTAGGAGGGTCGAACACTGAAGCTTTCTTT
TRBV2	TRBD1	TRBJ1-5	few	CASTQGNQPQHF	TGTGCCAGCACACAGGGGAATCAGCCCCAGCATTTT
TRBV6-1	TRBD1	TRBJ2-1	-	CASRKTGVNEQFF	TGTGCCAGCAGAAAGACAGGGGTCAATGAGCAGTTCTTC
TRBV7-4	-	TRBJ1-1	-	CASSRLGSSTEAFF	TGTGCCAGCAGCAGGCTAGGGAGTAGCACTGAAGCTTTCTTT
TRBV6-6	-	TRBJ1-1	-	CASRQGSMNTEAFF	TGTGCCAGCAGACAGGGAAGCATGAACACTGAAGCTTTCTTT
TRBV30	-	TRBJ1-2	-	CAWGAYHYTF	TGTGCCTGGGGGGCCTATCACTACACCTTC
TRBV29-1	TRBD1	TRBJ1-2	-	CSVEPGQIDGYTF	TGCAGCGTTGAGCCGGGACAGATAGATGGCTACACCTTC